Included here is one T cell receptor (beta chain) sequence, with context. Antigen unknown. The data derive from a study of cytomegalovirus exposure and HLA in healthy donors. Background on the study: The roughly 130 validation repertoires used the same platform as the roughly 700 first-cohort repertoires (as reported by a later analysis). Study conclusions and caveats: Among TCR beta chains, those listed as cytomegalovirus-associated numbered more than 150. Usually a TCR sequence was rare, but some public TCRs were found in many donors.

V lost 6 bases and J 4 bases, leaving 16 bases between the germline ends. The CDR3 spans 14 residues. Germline values: CDR1 SNHLY, CDR2 FYNNEI. The donors were in the 120-subject validation cohort, distinct from the approximately 700-subject first cohort. Sequencing used immunoSEQ multiplex PCR; TCRdb keeps in-frame clones, though not all of them. There are some 210,000 clones in the sample; over 75% occur only once, and 1.5% to 2.5% lies in the top ten. The V gene is TRBV2, the J gene TRBJ2-7, with D possibly being TRBD2 (5 bases). Sequenced sample: PBMCs. The clonotype was recovered from a woman in her late teens or twenties in good health and CMV-seropositive. CDR3 sequence: CASRGLRESYEQYF. The CDR3 coding sequence is TGTGCCAGCAGAGGTCTTCGGGAAAGTTACGAGCAGTACTTC.